Listed below are T cell receptor beta chains from one sample, sequenced in a study of long-term antiretroviral therapy in people with HIV. Sequencing was performed with immunoSEQ multiplex PCR; in TCRdb, only in-frame clones are kept and a portion is missing. This sample yields around 18,000 clones, of which 80% to 90% are seen a single time; more than 7% belongs to the top ten. Material: unsorted PBMCs, obtained 4.2 years after starting antiretroviral therapy. The receptors derive from a man aged 50-59 years with HIV. CDR3s include the opening cysteine and the closing phenylalanine or tryptophan. D genes are given only for firm matches. Only part of the rows carry a size: once, few, many, or a class if the clone is expanded.

CDR3aa: CASSPGGTGELSEQYF; CDR3nt: TGCGCCAGCAGCCCGGGGGGGACAGGGGAGTTGTCCGAGCAGTACTTC; v_gene: TRBV5-1; j_gene: TRBJ2-7; abundance: .; d_gene: TRBD1; len: 16
CDR3aa: CATSRGQGAGGGEKLFF; CDR3nt: TGTGCCACCAGCAGAGGGCAGGGGGCAGGGGGAGGTGAAAAACTGTTTTTT; v_gene: TRBV15; j_gene: TRBJ1-4; abundance: .; d_gene: TRBD1; len: 17
CDR3aa: CASGTGVAYGYTF; CDR3nt: TGTGCCAGCGGGACAGGGGTCGCCTATGGCTACACCTTC; v_gene: TRBV2; j_gene: TRBJ1-2; abundance: few; d_gene: TRBD1; len: 13
CDR3aa: CASSFDRGLSSGNTIYF; CDR3nt: TGTGCCAGCAGCTTTGACAGGGGGCTTAGCTCTGGAAACACCATATATTTT; v_gene: TRBV7-9; j_gene: TRBJ1-3; abundance: .; d_gene: TRBD1; len: 17
CDR3aa: CASTESNSFQETQYF; CDR3nt: TGTGCCAGCACCGAAAGCAACAGCTTCCAAGAGACCCAGTACTTC; v_gene: TRBV2; j_gene: TRBJ2-5; abundance: .; d_gene: .; len: 15
CDR3aa: CASSPRTGKGEAFF; CDR3nt: TGTGCCAGCTCACCCCGGACTGGGAAAGGTGAAGCTTTCTTT; v_gene: TRBV18; j_gene: TRBJ1-1; abundance: .; d_gene: .; len: 14
CDR3aa: CASSLQGKPGELFF; CDR3nt: TGTGCCAGCAGCCTTCAGGGAAAGCCCGGGGAGCTGTTTTTT; v_gene: TRBV11-3; j_gene: TRBJ2-2; abundance: .; d_gene: .; len: 14
CDR3aa: CASSLASVHEQFF; CDR3nt: TGTGCCAGCAGCTTAGCGAGTGTACATGAGCAGTTCTTC; v_gene: TRBV7-9; j_gene: TRBJ2-1; abundance: .; d_gene: .; len: 13
CDR3aa: CASSERGPGADTQYF; CDR3nt: TGTGCCAGCAGTGAGAGGGGGCCCGGCGCAGATACGCAGTATTTT; v_gene: TRBV6-1; j_gene: TRBJ2-3; abundance: .; d_gene: TRBD1; len: 15
CDR3aa: CASSEPPSGVGLMPQHF; CDR3nt: TGTGCCAGCAGTGAACCCCCCTCAGGGGTAGGACTCATGCCCCAGCATTTT; v_gene: TRBV2; j_gene: TRBJ1-5; abundance: .; d_gene: .; len: 17
CDR3aa: CASSSHGTGNRNEQYF; CDR3nt: TGTGCCAGCAGCTCCCACGGGACAGGGAATAGAAACGAGCAGTACTTC; v_gene: TRBV7-2; j_gene: TRBJ2-7; abundance: .; d_gene: TRBD1; len: 16
CDR3aa: CASSQDRDRGGRYTEAFF; CDR3nt: TGCGCCAGCAGCCAGGACCGGGACAGGGGTGGGAGGTACACTGAAGCTTTCTTT; v_gene: TRBV4-3; j_gene: TRBJ1-1; abundance: .; d_gene: TRBD1; len: 18
CDR3aa: CASSAGQGAADTQYF; CDR3nt: TGTGCCAGCAGCGCGGGACAGGGGGCCGCAGATACGCAGTATTTT; v_gene: TRBV5-6; j_gene: TRBJ2-3; abundance: .; d_gene: TRBD1; len: 15
CDR3aa: CASSLEVGDTEAFF; CDR3nt: TGCGCCAGCAGCTTGGAGGTAGGTGACACTGAAGCTTTCTTT; v_gene: TRBV5-1; j_gene: TRBJ1-1; abundance: .; d_gene: .; len: 14
CDR3aa: CASSFSGGSYEQYF; CDR3nt: TGTGCCAGCAGCTTTAGCGGGGGTTCCTACGAGCAGTACTTC; v_gene: TRBV11-2; j_gene: TRBJ2-7; abundance: .; d_gene: TRBD2; len: 14
CDR3aa: CASSEGLAGVSTDTQYF; CDR3nt: TGCGCCAGCAGTGAGGGACTAGCGGGGGTGAGCACAGATACGCAGTATTTT; v_gene: TRBV10-2; j_gene: TRBJ2-3; abundance: .; d_gene: TRBD2; len: 17
CDR3aa: CVEAGPTGGEQFF; CDR3nt: TGTGTGGAGGCGGGGCCCACGGGCGGTGAGCAGTTCTTC; v_gene: TRBV19; j_gene: TRBJ2-1; abundance: .; d_gene: .; len: 13
CDR3aa: CAWNRRGPLRSEQYF; CDR3nt: TGTGCCTGGAACCGACGCGGGCCCCTCCGATCCGAGCAGTACTTC; v_gene: TRBV30; j_gene: TRBJ2-7; abundance: .; d_gene: .; len: 15
CDR3aa: CASSTGTYSEAFF; CDR3nt: TGTGCCAGCAGCACAGGGACATACTCTGAAGCTTTCTTT; v_gene: TRBV7-9; j_gene: TRBJ1-1; abundance: .; d_gene: .; len: 13
CDR3aa: CASSMGAFTGELFF; CDR3nt: TGTGCCAGTAGTATGGGTGCCTTTACCGGGGAGCTGTTTTTT; v_gene: TRBV19; j_gene: TRBJ2-2; abundance: .; d_gene: .; len: 14
CDR3aa: CAWRLSRGTDTQYF; CDR3nt: TGTGCCTGGAGGCTTAGCAGGGGCACAGATACGCAGTATTTT; v_gene: TRBV30; j_gene: TRBJ2-3; abundance: .; d_gene: .; len: 14
CDR3aa: CASSLASPGQGVYEQYF; CDR3nt: TGCGCCAGCAGCTTGGCCTCACCGGGACAGGGGGTCTACGAGCAGTACTTC; v_gene: TRBV5-1; j_gene: TRBJ2-7; abundance: .; d_gene: TRBD1; len: 17
CDR3aa: CASSHGSLNTEAFF; CDR3nt: TGTGCCAGCAGCCACGGCAGCCTGAACACTGAAGCTTTCTTT; v_gene: TRBV28; j_gene: TRBJ1-1; abundance: .; d_gene: .; len: 14
CDR3aa: CASSSPGGPHTQYF; CDR3nt: TGTGCCAGCAGTTCCCCAGGGGGCCCACATACGCAGTATTTT; v_gene: TRBV6-5; j_gene: TRBJ2-3; abundance: .; d_gene: TRBD1; len: 14
CDR3aa: CASSLTGGIGNTIYF; CDR3nt: TGCGCCAGCAGCCTCACAGGGGGCATTGGAAACACCATATATTTT; v_gene: TRBV5-1; j_gene: TRBJ1-3; abundance: .; d_gene: TRBD1; len: 15
CDR3aa: CASSPFHGSYEQYF; CDR3nt: TGCGCCAGCAGCCCCTTCCACGGTTCCTACGAGCAGTACTTC; v_gene: TRBV4-3; j_gene: TRBJ2-7; abundance: .; d_gene: .; len: 14